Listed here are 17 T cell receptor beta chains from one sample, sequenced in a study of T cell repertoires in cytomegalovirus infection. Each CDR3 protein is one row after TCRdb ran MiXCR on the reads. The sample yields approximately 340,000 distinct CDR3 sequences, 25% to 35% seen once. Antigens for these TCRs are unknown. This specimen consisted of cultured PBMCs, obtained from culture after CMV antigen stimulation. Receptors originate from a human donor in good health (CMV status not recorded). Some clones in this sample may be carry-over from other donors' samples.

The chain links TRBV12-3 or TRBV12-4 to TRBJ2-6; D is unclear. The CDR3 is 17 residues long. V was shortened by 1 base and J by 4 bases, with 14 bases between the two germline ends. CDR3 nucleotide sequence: TGTGCCAGCAGTTTAGGTTTAAAAGGTTTAGGGGCCAACGTCCTGACTTTC. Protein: CASSLGLKGLGANVLTF.

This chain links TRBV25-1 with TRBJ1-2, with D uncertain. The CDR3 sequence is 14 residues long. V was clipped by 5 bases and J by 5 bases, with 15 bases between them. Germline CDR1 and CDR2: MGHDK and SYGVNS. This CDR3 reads CASSRTAAGYGYTF. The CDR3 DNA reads TGTGCCAGCAGTCGGACGGCAGCGGGTTATGGCTACACCTTC.

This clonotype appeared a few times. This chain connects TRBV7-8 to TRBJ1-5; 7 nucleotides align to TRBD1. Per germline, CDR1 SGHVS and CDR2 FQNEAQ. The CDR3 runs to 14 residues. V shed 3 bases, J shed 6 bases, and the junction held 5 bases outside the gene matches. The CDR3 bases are TGTGCCAGCAGCTTCGACAGGGTAGCTCAGCCCCAGCATTTT. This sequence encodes CASSFDRVAQPQHF. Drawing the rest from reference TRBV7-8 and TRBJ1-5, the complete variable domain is GAGVSQSPRYKVAKRGQDVALRCDPISGHVSLFWYQQALGQGPEFLTYFQNEAQLDKSGLPSDRFFAERPEGSVSTLKIQRTQQEDSAVYLCASSFDRVAQPQHFGDGTRLSIL.

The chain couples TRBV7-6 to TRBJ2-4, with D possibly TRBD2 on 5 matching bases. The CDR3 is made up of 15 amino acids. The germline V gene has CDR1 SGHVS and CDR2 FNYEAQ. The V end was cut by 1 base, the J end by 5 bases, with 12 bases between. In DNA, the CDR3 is TGTGCCAGCAGCTTAGTCGCCGGGGTGGAAAACATTCAGTACTTC. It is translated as CASSLVAGVENIQYF.

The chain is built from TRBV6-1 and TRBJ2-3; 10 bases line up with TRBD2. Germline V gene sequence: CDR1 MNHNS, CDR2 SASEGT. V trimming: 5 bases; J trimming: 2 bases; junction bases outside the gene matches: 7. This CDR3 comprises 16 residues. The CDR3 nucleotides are TGTGCCAGCAGTCCCCGGACTAGCGGTCCCACAGATACGCAGTATTTT. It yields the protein CASSPRTSGPTDTQYF.

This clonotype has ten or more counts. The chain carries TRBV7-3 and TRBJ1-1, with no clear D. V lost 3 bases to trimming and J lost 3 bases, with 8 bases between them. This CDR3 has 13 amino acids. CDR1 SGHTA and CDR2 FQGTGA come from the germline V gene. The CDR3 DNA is TGTGCCAGCAGCTTTCGGTTGGACACTGAAGCTTTCTTT. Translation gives CASSFRLDTEAFF.

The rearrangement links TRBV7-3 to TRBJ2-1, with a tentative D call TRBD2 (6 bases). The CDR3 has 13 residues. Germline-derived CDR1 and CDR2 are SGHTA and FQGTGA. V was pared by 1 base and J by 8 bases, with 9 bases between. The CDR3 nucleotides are TGTGCCAGCAGCTTAATCTCGGGGGATGAGCAGTTCTTC. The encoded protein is CASSLISGDEQFF.

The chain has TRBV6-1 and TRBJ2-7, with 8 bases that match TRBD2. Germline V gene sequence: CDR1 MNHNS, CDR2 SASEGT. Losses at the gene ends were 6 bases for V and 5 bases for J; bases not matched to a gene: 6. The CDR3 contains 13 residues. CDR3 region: CASRAGGVHEQYF. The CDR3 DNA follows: TGTGCCAGCAGGGCGGGAGGAGTCCACGAGCAGTACTTC.

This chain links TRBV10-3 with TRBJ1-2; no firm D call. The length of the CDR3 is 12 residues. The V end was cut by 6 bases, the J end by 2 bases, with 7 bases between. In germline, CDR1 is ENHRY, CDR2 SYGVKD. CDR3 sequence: CAISSQNYGYTF. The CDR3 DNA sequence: TGTGCCATCAGCTCGCAGAACTATGGCTACACCTTC.

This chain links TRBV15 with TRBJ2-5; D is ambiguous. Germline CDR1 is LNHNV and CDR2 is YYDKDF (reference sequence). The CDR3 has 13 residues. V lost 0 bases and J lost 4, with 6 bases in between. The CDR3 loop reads CATSRDMRETQYF. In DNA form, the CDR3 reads TGTGCCACCAGCAGAGACATGAGAGAGACCCAGTACTTC.

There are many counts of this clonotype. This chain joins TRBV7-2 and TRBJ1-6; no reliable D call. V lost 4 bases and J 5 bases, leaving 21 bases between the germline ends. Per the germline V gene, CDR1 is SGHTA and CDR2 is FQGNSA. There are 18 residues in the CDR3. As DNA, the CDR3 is TGTGCCAGCAGCTCCCGCCCGGAAAGAAACACAGATAATTCACCCCTCCACTTT. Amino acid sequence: CASSSRPERNTDNSPLHF.

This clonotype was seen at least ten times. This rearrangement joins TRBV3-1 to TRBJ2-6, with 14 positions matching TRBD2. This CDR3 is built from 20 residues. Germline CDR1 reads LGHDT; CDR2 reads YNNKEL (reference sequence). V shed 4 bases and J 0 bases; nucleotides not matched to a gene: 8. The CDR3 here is CASSPRTSGRSVSGANVLTF. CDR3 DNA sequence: TGTGCCAGCAGCCCTCGGACTAGCGGGAGGTCTGTCTCTGGGGCCAACGTCCTGACTTTC.

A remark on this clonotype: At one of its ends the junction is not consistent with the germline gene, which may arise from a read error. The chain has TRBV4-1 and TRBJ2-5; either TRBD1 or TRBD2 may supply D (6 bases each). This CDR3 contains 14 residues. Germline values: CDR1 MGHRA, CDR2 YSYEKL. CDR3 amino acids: CASSQSKGGETQYF. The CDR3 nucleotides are TGTGCCAGCAGCCAATCTAAGGGGGGAGAGACCCAGTACTTC.

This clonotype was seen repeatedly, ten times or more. In nucleotides, the CDR3 is TGTGCCAGCAGCTTAGTTGGACTCCGCACAGATACGCAGTATTTT. It codes for CASSLVGLRTDTQYF. The V call is TRBV7-2, the J call TRBJ2-3; possible D gene TRBD2, 5 bases. The V and J ends lost 1 base and 1 base respectively, with 9 bases between them. CDR1 is SGHTA and CDR2 is FQGNSA in the germline V gene. The CDR3 totals 15 residues.

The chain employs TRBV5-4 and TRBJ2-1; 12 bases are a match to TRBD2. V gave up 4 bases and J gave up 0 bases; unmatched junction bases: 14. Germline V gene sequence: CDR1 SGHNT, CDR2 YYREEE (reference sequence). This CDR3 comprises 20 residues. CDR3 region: CASSIRTSGNVQSSYNEQFF. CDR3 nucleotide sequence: TGTGCCAGCAGCATCAGGACTAGCGGGAACGTACAGAGCTCCTACAATGAGCAGTTCTTC.

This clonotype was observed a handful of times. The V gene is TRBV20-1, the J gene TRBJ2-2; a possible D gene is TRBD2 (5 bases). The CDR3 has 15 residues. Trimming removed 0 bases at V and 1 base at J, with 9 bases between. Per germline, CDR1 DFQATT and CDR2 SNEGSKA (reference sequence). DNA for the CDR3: TGCAGTGCTAGAGATAACGGGAAGAACACCGGGGAGCTGTTTTTT. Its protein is CSARDNGKNTGELFF.

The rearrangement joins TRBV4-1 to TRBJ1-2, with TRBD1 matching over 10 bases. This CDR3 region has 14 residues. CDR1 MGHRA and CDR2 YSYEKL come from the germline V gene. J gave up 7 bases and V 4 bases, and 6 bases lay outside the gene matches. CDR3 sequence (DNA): TGCGCCAGCAGCCGAGAGACAGGGGGCTTTGGCTACACCTTC. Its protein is CASSRETGGFGYTF.